This T cell receptor beta chain is drawn from a study of shared clonotypes between healthy human individuals. Findings of the study overall: Memory subsets generally showed lower estimated richness than naive subsets. Sharing of clonotypes among donors was expected to vary with sequencing depth.

Germline V gives CDR1 SGHRS, CDR2 YFSETQ. Losses at the gene ends were 1 base for V and 0 bases for J; bases not matched to a gene: 13. This CDR3 contains 18 residues. Details on this clone: Its specificity is unknown.

Here immunoSEQ multiplex PCR was the method, and the copy in TCRdb shows in-frame clones only, minus some. The sample yields 1,400,000 or so clones, 98% to 99% seen once. The specimen was naive CD4+ T cells sorted from blood. Regarding subset: CD45RA+ positively selected. This clonotype was sampled from a man aged 30-40 years in good health. The chain employs TRBV5-1 and TRBJ2-7, with 7 bases aligning to TRBD1. CDR3 sequence reads: CASSLFRGRTGSSYEQYF. The CDR3 nucleotides are TGCGCCAGCAGCTTGTTCCGGGGCAGGACAGGCAGCTCCTACGAGCAGTACTTC.